Following are 25 T cell receptor beta chains from one sample sequenced in a study of CD8 T cells in ankylosing spondylitis. Using its own MiXCR run on the 5' RACE reads, TCRdb lists one record per CDR3 protein. In the table there are 300,000 to 350,000 distinct CDR3 sequences, around 20% of which are singletons. Specimen: blood, either unsorted or a sorted T cell fraction (not recorded which). These receptors were collected from a female donor with ankylosing spondylitis or in good health (not recorded which).

There are a few counts of this clonotype. The chain is built from TRBV12-3 or TRBV12-4 and TRBJ2-1; possibly TRBD2 for D (6 bases). The V end was cut by 5 bases, the J end by 9 bases, with 11 bases between. This CDR3 region has 12 residues. The CDR3 bases are TGTGCCAGCAGTAAAGGAGGGTTTGAGCAGTTCTTC. It encodes CASSKGGFEQFF.

The chain carries TRBV20-1 and TRBJ2-1; TRBD2 agrees at 7 bases. V trimming: 6 bases; J trimming: 7 bases; junction bases outside the gene matches: 12. Germline CDR1 is DFQATT and CDR2 is SNEGSKA (reference sequence). CDR3 size: 14 residues. The CDR3 protein is CSATRAGLINEQFF. CDR3 nucleotide sequence: TGCAGTGCAACAAGAGCGGGGCTTATTAATGAGCAGTTCTTC.

This clonotype turned up a few times. This rearrangement joins TRBV7-2 to TRBJ2-1; D perhaps matches TRBD1 (6 bases). The CDR3 covers 15 residues. Germline assignment: CDR1 SGHTA and CDR2 FQGNSA. With 5 bases removed from V and 2 bases from J, the gap between germline ends came to 13 bases. This CDR3 reads CASSPSRGTYNEQFF. The CDR3 DNA reads as TGTGCCAGCAGCCCCTCCAGGGGAACCTACAATGAGCAGTTCTTC.

The table lists this clonotype with a few counts. The chain employs TRBV20-1 and TRBJ1-3; D is undetermined. This CDR3 comprises 13 residues. Germline lookup yields CDR1 DFQATT and CDR2 SNEGSKA (reference sequence). The V and J ends lost 2 bases and 0 bases respectively, with 5 bases between them. The CDR3: CSARSSSGNTIYF. The CDR3 bases are TGCAGTGCTAGAAGCAGCTCTGGAAACACCATATATTTT.

This clonotype was recorded a few times. This sequence joins TRBV6-1 and TRBJ1-3; D ambiguous. The CDR3 contains 15 residues. The V and J ends lost 5 bases and 0 bases respectively, with 11 bases between them. The germline CDR1 and CDR2 sequences are MNHNS and SASEGT. In DNA form, the CDR3 reads TGTGCCAGCAGTCGACGGTGGAGCTCTGGAAACACCATATATTTT. As protein: CASSRRWSSGNTIYF.

This rearrangement joins TRBV5-4 to TRBJ2-3; D not resolved. This CDR3 has 16 amino acids. V shed 5 bases and J shed 1 base, with 17 bases lying between them. CDR1 is SGHNT, CDR2 YYREEE, per germline (reference sequence). CDR3 bases: TGTGCCAGCAGTCTTGACCCCTCCTTCGGCACAGATACGCAGTATTTT. This translates into CASSLDPSFGTDTQYF.

This clonotype was counted a few times. The chain has TRBV20-1 and TRBJ2-7; 7 bases fit TRBD2. Germline V lookup: CDR1 DFQATT, CDR2 SNEGSKA (reference sequence). This CDR3 has 14 amino acids. V shed 6 bases, J shed 2 bases, and the junction held 10 bases outside the gene matches. The CDR3 DNA reads TGCAGTGCCCGGCCCGCAGGGACTACCTACGAGCAGTACTTC. As protein: CSARPAGTTYEQYF.

This clonotype turned up a few times. The chain links TRBV20-1 to TRBJ2-3, with 8 bases identical to TRBD2. J was trimmed by 3 bases and V by 3 bases; bases with no gene match: 2. In germline, CDR1 is DFQATT, CDR2 SNEGSKA (reference sequence). The CDR3 has 13 amino acids. CDR3: CSASSGRTDTQYF. The CDR3 DNA follows: TGCAGTGCTAGCAGCGGGAGAACAGATACGCAGTATTTT.

CDR3 in amino acids: CRSGTVNTEAFF. In DNA, the CDR3 is TGCAGATCCGGGACAGTAAACACTGAAGCTTTCTTT. The chain has TRBV20-1 and TRBJ1-1; 7 positions match TRBD1. CDR3 length equals 12 residues. Germline assignment: CDR1 DFQATT and CDR2 SNEGSKA (reference sequence).

In its sample, this clonotype was seen many times. The rearrangement joins TRBV10-3 to TRBJ2-5; no definite D call. The CDR3 extends over 15 amino acids. CDR1 ENHRY and CDR2 SYGVKD come from the germline V gene. Between the trimmed V and J ends, which lost 3 bases and 2 bases, there was a span of 13 bases. The CDR3 spells CAISEGLVVQETQYF. The DNA of the CDR3 is TGTGCCATCAGTGAAGGGCTTGTCGTTCAAGAGACCCAGTACTTC.

This clonotype was seen many times. The chain has TRBV6-5 and TRBJ1-5; no reliable D call. V was clipped by 0 bases and J by 0 bases, with 6 bases between them. The CDR3 extends over 15 amino acids. Per the germline V gene, CDR1 is MNHEY and CDR2 is SVGAGI. CDR3 sequence reads: CASSYSQYSNQPQHF. DNA for the CDR3: TGTGCCAGCAGTTACTCCCAGTATAGCAATCAGCCCCAGCATTTT.

This rearrangement joins TRBV5-1 to TRBJ2-3; the match to TRBD2 covers 10 bases. The ends lost 8 bases at V and 2 bases at J; junction bases unmatched: 5. Germline V gene data show CDR1 as SGHRS and CDR2 as YFSETQ. The CDR3 spans 14 residues. The CDR3 here is CASLAGVSTDTQYF. DNA for the CDR3: TGCGCCAGTCTAGCGGGAGTCTCCACAGATACGCAGTATTTT.

This clonotype was seen repeatedly, ten times or more. V gene TRBV5-1 combines with J gene TRBJ2-4; D may correspond to TRBD1 or TRBD2 (6 bases each). The CDR3 is made up of 13 amino acids. Germline V gene data show CDR1 as SGHRS and CDR2 as YFSETQ. V shed 6 bases and J shed 5 bases, with 12 bases lying between them. The CDR3 sequence: CASTRGGENIQYF. DNA for the CDR3: TGCGCCAGCACCAGGGGAGGCGAAAACATTCAGTACTTC. Complete variable domain (other parts from reference TRBV5-1 and TRBJ2-4): KAGVTQTPRYLIKTRGQQVTLSCSPISGHRSVSWYQQTPGQGLQFLFEYFSETQRNKGNFPGRFSGRQFSNSRSEMNVSTLELGDSALYLCASTRGGENIQYFGAGTRLSVL.

Comments on this clonotype: A clone one base away is much larger, so this may be a read error. The chain uses TRBV20-1 and TRBJ2-7; the match to TRBD2 covers 14 bases. The CDR3 is 15 amino acids. V was pared by 6 bases and J by 7 bases, with 11 bases of the junction left unmatched. Germline values: CDR1 DFQATT, CDR2 SNEGSKA (reference sequence). The CDR3 sequence is CSALPPGTSGSEQYF. CDR3 sequence (DNA): TGCAGTGCCCTTCCCCCCGGGACTAGCGGGAGTGAGCAGTACTTC.

This clonotype was seen more than once but under ten times. J is TRBJ2-1 and V is TRBV6-5; possibly TRBD1 or TRBD2 for D (5 bases each). Looked up from germline, CDR1 is MNHEY and CDR2 is SVGAGI. V was cut by 4 bases and J by 2 bases, with 12 bases left in between. The CDR3 contains 15 residues. In nucleotides, the CDR3 is TGTGCCAGCAGTTCCCGGGACGGAACCTACAATGAGCAGTTCTTC. Protein product: CASSSRDGTYNEQFF.

This clonotype was detected only a few times. The chain combines TRBV7-2 with TRBJ1-1; D gene ambiguous. V lost 6 bases and J 0 bases, leaving 14 bases between the germline ends. CDR1 SGHTA and CDR2 FQGNSA come from the germline V gene. The CDR3 loop spans 15 amino acids. This CDR3 is CASSSRWAMNTEAFF. Here the CDR3 DNA reads TGTGCCAGCAGTTCCCGATGGGCAATGAACACTGAAGCTTTCTTT.

The gene calls are TRBV20-1 and TRBJ1-1; unclear D gene. Deletions cut 6 bases from V and 0 bases from J, with 8 bases between. The CDR3 length is 12 residues. Germline V CDR1 and CDR2: DFQATT, SNEGSKA (reference sequence). As DNA, the CDR3 is TGCAGTGCGGCGCGACTGAACACTGAAGCTTTCTTT. Its translation: CSAARLNTEAFF.

The J gene is TRBJ1-4, the V gene TRBV28; a possible D gene is TRBD1 (6 bases). Germline assignment: CDR1 MDHEN and CDR2 SYDVKM. The V end was cut by 7 bases, the J end by 6 bases, with 18 bases between. The CDR3 extends over 15 amino acids. CDR3 sequence (DNA): TGTGCCAGCAACACAGGGTTGAGTAGGGATGAAAAACTGTTTTTT. Amino acids: CASNTGLSRDEKLFF.

V gene TRBV15 combines with J gene TRBJ2-7; a possible D gene is TRBD1 (5 bases). The CDR3 is made up of 15 amino acids. V lost 0 bases and J lost 3, with 12 bases in between. Looked up from germline, CDR1 is LNHNV and CDR2 is YYDKDF (reference sequence). The CDR3 DNA sequence: TGTGCCACCAGCAGAGATTTGGCAGGGAACTACGAGCAGTACTTC. As protein: CATSRDLAGNYEQYF. Full variable domain (outside the CDR3, taken from reference TRBV15 and TRBJ2-7): DAMVIQNPRYQVTQFGKPVTLSCSQTLNHNVMYWYQQKSSQAPKLLFHYYDKDFNNEADTPDNFQSRRPNTSFCFLDIRSPGLGDTAMYLCATSRDLAGNYEQYFGPGTRLTVT.

This clonotype appeared a few times. This chain uses TRBV5-1 with TRBJ2-5; the D gene is possibly TRBD2 (6 bases). V lost 0 bases and J lost 4, with 13 bases in between. The CDR3 is made up of 15 amino acids. Germline CDR1 SGHRS, CDR2 YFSETQ. The CDR3 region is CASSLGGGAGETQYF. The CDR3 region has the DNA TGCGCCAGCAGCTTGGGCGGAGGGGCCGGAGAGACCCAGTACTTC. The full variable domain, rest sourced from reference TRBV5-1 and TRBJ2-5, is KAGVTQTPRYLIKTRGQQVTLSCSPISGHRSVSWYQQTPGQGLQFLFEYFSETQRNKGNFPGRFSGRQFSNSRSEMNVSTLELGDSALYLCASSLGGGAGETQYFGPGTRLLVL.

The chain combines TRBV6-2 or TRBV6-3 with TRBJ1-4; tentative D call: TRBD1 (6 bases). V was shortened by 7 bases and J by 4 bases, with 7 bases between the two germline ends. This CDR3 contains 12 residues. Germline V gives CDR1 MNHEY, CDR2 SVGEGT. The CDR3 bases are TGTGCCAGCATGGACAGTAATGAAAAACTGTTTTTT. Translating gives CASMDSNEKLFF.

The chain employs TRBV29-1 and TRBJ2-7; D is perhaps TRBD2 (5 bases). Germline loops: CDR1 SQVTM, CDR2 ANQGSEA. V shed 5 bases and J shed 2 bases, with 13 bases lying between them. The CDR3 length is 13 residues. CDR3 sequence: CSVQAAAAYEQYF. Here the CDR3 DNA reads TGCAGCGTTCAAGCGGCAGCCGCCTACGAGCAGTACTTC.

Only a few counts were recorded for this clonotype. The rearrangement uses TRBV10-1 and TRBJ2-7, with D tentatively TRBD1 (6 bases). V gave up 6 bases and J gave up 5 bases, with 14 bases separating them. CDR3 length: 13 amino acids. Germline values: CDR1 WNHNN, CDR2 SYGVQD (reference sequence). CDR3 sequence: CASSHLQGHEQYF. As DNA, the CDR3 is TGCGCCAGCAGCCATTTACAGGGCCACGAGCAGTACTTC.

In this sample, this clonotype turned up a few times. The chain carries TRBV2 and TRBJ2-3; D is unclear. V lost 7 bases and J 10 bases, leaving 15 bases between the germline ends. CDR1 and CDR2 from the germline V gene are SNHLY and FYNNEI. CDR3 length equals 12 residues. The CDR3 nucleotides are TGTGCCAGCACCCCCATGGTGAATGCGCAGTATTTT. It yields the protein CASTPMVNAQYF. The full variable domain, completed using reference TRBV2 and TRBJ2-3, is EPEVTQTPSHQVTQMGQEVILRCVPISNHLYFYWYRQILGQKVEFLVSFYNNEISEKSEIFDDQFSVERPDGSNFTLKIRSTKLEDSAMYFCASTPMVNAQYFGPGTRLTVL.

This clonotype appeared many times. The V and J genes are TRBV12-3 or TRBV12-4 and TRBJ2-1, with TRBD2 identical over 8 bases. CDR3 length equals 15 residues. The J segment lost 7 bases and the V segment lost 4 bases, leaving 9 bases of the junction unmatched. The CDR3 DNA is TGTGCCAGCAGTTCTTTAGCGGGAATAAAGAATGAGCAGTTCTTC. It translates to CASSSLAGIKNEQFF.